This TCR beta chain was captured by sequencing in a study of Graves' ophthalmopathy and Graves' hyperthyroidism. V dropped 10 bases and J dropped 6; count of bases not matched to a gene: 10. Germline assignment: CDR1 ENHRY and CDR2 SYGVKD. The CDR3 covers 13 residues. The authors amplified TCR beta CDR3 regions from RNA transcripts. First-round RT-PCR employed HTBI primers, with a second-round multiplex PCR after it. Using its own MiXCR run on the multiplex PCR reads, TCRdb lists one record per CDR3 protein. Here the sample spans some 750,000 distinct CDR3 sequences, 35% to 50% being singletons. With a duration under 3 months, ophthalmopathy in the donors showed moderate-to-severe activity, CAS ≥3 and NOSPECS ≥4. The study excluded patients with other autoimmune diseases, uncontrolled infections, pregnancy or lactation. Patients were diagnosed from clinical symptoms, serum thyroxine, TRAb, thyroid ultrasound and orbital computed tomography.

The sample was peripheral blood. The chain joins TRBV10-3 to TRBJ2-7, with 9 bases fitting TRBD1. The clonotype was recovered from an adult man with Graves' ophthalmopathy. CDR3 sequence reads: CASRRDREGEQYF. In DNA, the CDR3 is TGTGCCAGCAGACGGGACAGGGAAGGCGAGCAGTACTTC.